The present TCR beta chain was sequenced within a study of CD8 T cells in ankylosing spondylitis. TCRdb redid the calling of the 5' RACE reads with MiXCR, one entry per CDR3 protein. The sample shows under 200,000 distinct CDR3 sequences, 9.8% of them seen only once. This CDR3 spans 17 amino acids. Germline V CDR1 and CDR2: SGHVS, FNYEAQ. Losses at the gene ends were 5 bases for V and 0 bases for J; bases not matched to a gene: 10. This clonotype was seen only a few times. The rearrangement links TRBV7-6 to TRBJ2-1; the match to TRBD2 covers 7 bases. This TCR was recovered from a female donor with ankylosing spondylitis or in good health (not recorded which). Specimen: blood, either unsorted or a sorted T cell fraction (not recorded which). The CDR3 region is CASSPWEGSYSYNEQFF. The DNA of the CDR3 is TGTGCCAGCAGCCCCTGGGAGGGGTCCTACTCCTACAATGAGCAGTTCTTC.